This TCR beta chain derives from a study of blood T cell repertoires in COVID-19. Method: immunoSEQ multiplex PCR; TCRdb's copy keeps in-frame clones and lacks some. This table holds roughly 30,000 clones, approximately 80% found once. Sequencing was performed on peripheral blood. The receptor's source is a woman aged 55-69 years with acute or convalescent COVID-19.

CDR3 amino acids: CASSQTGTGVHGELFF. CDR3 DNA sequence: TGCGCCAGCAGCCAAACCGGGACAGGGGTGCACGGGGAGCTGTTTTTT. J is TRBJ2-2 and V is TRBV4-1, with TRBD1 identical over 10 bases. Losses at the gene ends were 2 bases for V and 7 bases for J; bases not matched to a gene: 7. This CDR3 spans 16 amino acids. Germline CDR1 and CDR2: MGHRA and YSYEKL.